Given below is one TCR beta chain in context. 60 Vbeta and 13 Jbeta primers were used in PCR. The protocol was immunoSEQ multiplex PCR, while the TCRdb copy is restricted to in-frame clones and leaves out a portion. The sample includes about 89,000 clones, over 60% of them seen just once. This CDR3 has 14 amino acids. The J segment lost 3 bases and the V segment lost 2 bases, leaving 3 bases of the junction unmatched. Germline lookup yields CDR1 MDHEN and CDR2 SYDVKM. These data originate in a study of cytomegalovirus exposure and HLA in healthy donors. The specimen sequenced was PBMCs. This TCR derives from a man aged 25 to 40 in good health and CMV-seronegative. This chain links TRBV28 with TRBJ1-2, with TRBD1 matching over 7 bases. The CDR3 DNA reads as TGTGCCAGCAGTTTAGCGGGACAGTACTATGGCTACACCTTC. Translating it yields CASSLAGQYYGYTF.